The 23 T cell receptor beta chains reported below all come from one sample, sequenced in a study of blood T cells in healthy people across ages. Alongside a J-beta primer mix, a sample-barcoded 5' primer served in a second PCR lasting roughly 6 to 12 cycles. Each CDR3 protein gets one entry after TCRdb re-called the 5' RACE reads with MiXCR. The sample holds under 1,000,000 distinct CDR3 sequences, around 45% seen once. The sample consisted of blood. These TCRs come from an elderly man in good health.

The gene calls are TRBV5-6 and TRBJ2-1, with D perhaps TRBD1 or TRBD2 (5 bases each). CDR1 SGHDT and CDR2 YYEEEE come from the germline V gene. The CDR3 is 17 residues long. V was pared by 0 bases and J by 6 bases, with 19 bases between. The CDR3 bases are TGTGCCAGCAGCTTGGGGACCGGGACCCTCGCCCGCAATGAGCAGTTCTTC. Protein product: CASSLGTGTLARNEQFF.

On this clonotype: This may be a read error, as it is one base from a much larger clone. The J gene is TRBJ2-7, the V gene TRBV9; 10 positions match TRBD2. Germline CDR1 and CDR2: SGDLS and YYNGEE. The CDR3 contains 16 residues. V was pared by 3 bases and J by 7 bases, with 13 bases of the junction left unmatched. The CDR3 spells CASSGASGSPYNEQYF. In DNA form, the CDR3 reads TGTGCCAGCAGCGGGGCTAGCGGGAGCCCCTACAATGAGCAGTACTTC.

This clonotype was seen a few times. V and J are TRBV28 and TRBJ2-5, with 8 bases aligning to TRBD1. The CDR3 extends over 15 amino acids. The germline V gene encodes CDR1 MDHEN and CDR2 SYDVKM. J gave up 2 bases and V 6 bases, and 8 bases lay outside the gene matches. CDR3 sequence reads: CASSRDDRGQETQYF. The CDR3 bases are TGTGCCAGCAGCCGCGACGACAGGGGACAAGAGACCCAGTACTTC. The full variable domain, its missing parts supplied by reference TRBV28 and TRBJ2-5, is DVKVTQSSRYLVKRTGEKVFLECVQDMDHENMFWYRQDPGLGLRLIYFSYDVKMKEKGDIPEGYSVSREKKERFSLILESASTNQTSMYLCASSRDDRGQETQYFGPGTRLLVL.

This clonotype appeared a few times. The V gene is TRBV28, the J gene TRBJ2-5; no reliable D call. The V end was cut by 6 bases, the J end by 0 bases, with 14 bases between. This CDR3 spans 15 amino acids. Per germline, CDR1 MDHEN and CDR2 SYDVKM. For the CDR3, the DNA is TGTGCCAGCAGAGTTCCCCAGGAGTACCAAGAGACCCAGTACTTC. Its translation: CASRVPQEYQETQYF.

The V and J genes are TRBV20-1 and TRBJ2-7; D is uncertain. Germline V gene data show CDR1 as DFQATT and CDR2 as SNEGSKA (reference sequence). V lost 5 bases and J lost 1, with 9 bases in between. CDR3 length equals 12 residues. In DNA form, the CDR3 reads TGCAGTGCTCCGGCATCTTCCTACGAGCAGTACTTC. As protein: CSAPASSYEQYF.

The chain couples TRBV7-3 to TRBJ2-6; weak D call: TRBD1 (5 bases). V lost 4 bases and J 1 base, leaving 14 bases between the germline ends. There are 17 residues in the CDR3. CDR1 is SGHTA and CDR2 is FQGTGA in the germline V gene. The CDR3 DNA sequence: TGTGCCAGCAGCTCCAGGGAAGGGGCTTCTGGGGCCAACGTCCTGACTTTC. As protein: CASSSREGASGANVLTF. The entire variable domain, with the rest obtained from reference TRBV7-3 and TRBJ2-6, is as follows: GAGVSQTPSNKVTEKGKYVELRCDPISGHTALYWYRQSLGQGPEFLIYFQGTGAADDSGLPNDRFFAVRPEGSVSTLKIQRTERGDSAVYLCASSSREGASGANVLTFGAGSRLTVL.

This clonotype was counted many times. The V call is TRBV4-2, the J call TRBJ2-3; weak D call: TRBD1 (6 bases). The V end lost 4 bases, the J end lost 0 bases, and 14 bases lay between the germline ends. Germline CDR1 and CDR2: LGHNA and YNFKEQ. The CDR3 spans 16 residues. DNA of the CDR3: TGTGCCAGCAGCCGAAACAGGGAACTTAGCACAGATACGCAGTATTTT. It codes for CASSRNRELSTDTQYF.

Note on this clonotype: A much larger clone is a single base away; this may be a read error. The V and J genes are TRBV7-2 and TRBJ2-7; the match to TRBD2 covers 7 bases. The CDR3 spans 14 residues. Germline CDR1 and CDR2: SGHTA and FQGNSA. Trimming cost V 1 base and J 5 bases; bases outside gene matches: 5. The CDR3 protein is CASSLVGGPDEQYF. CDR3 nucleotides: TGTGCCAGCAGCTTAGTGGGAGGGCCCGACGAGCAGTACTTC.

This clonotype showed up many times. V is TRBV18 and J is TRBJ2-7; D is possibly TRBD1 or TRBD2 (5 bases each). The germline V and J ends were trimmed by 2 bases and 2 bases, with 19 bases remaining between them. The CDR3 loop spans 17 amino acids. Germline V gives CDR1 KGHSH, CDR2 LQKENI. The CDR3 nucleotides are TGTGCCAGCTCACCATCAATAACCGGGACCCCCACCTACGAGCAGTACTTC. This gives the protein CASSPSITGTPTYEQYF.

The V gene is TRBV20-1, the J gene TRBJ2-1, with 9 bases matching TRBD1. V lost 6 bases to trimming and J lost 3 bases; unmatched junction nucleotides: 18. CDR3 length: 18 residues. CDR1 DFQATT and CDR2 SNEGSKA come from the germline V gene (reference sequence). In DNA, the CDR3 is TGCAGTGCCCCCACATCTCCTCGCGGACAGGGGTTCTACAATGAGCAGTTCTTC. This codes for CSAPTSPRGQGFYNEQFF.

This clonotype was observed a few times. The chain couples TRBV5-1 to TRBJ2-7; D assignment may be TRBD1 or TRBD2 (5 bases each). CDR3 length: 18 amino acids. Trimming stripped 0 bases from V and 0 bases from J, with 19 bases between. CDR1 is SGHRS, CDR2 YFSETQ, per germline. CDR3 nucleotide sequence: TGCGCCAGCAGCTTGGCGGCCGGTGGGGGAACTGTCTCCTACGAGCAGTACTTC. It encodes CASSLAAGGGTVSYEQYF.

The V gene is TRBV20-1, the J gene TRBJ1-5, with TRBD1 matching over 10 bases. The trim removed 3 bases at V and 6 bases at J, leaving 5 bases unmatched. Germline-derived CDR1 and CDR2 are DFQATT and SNEGSKA (reference sequence). The CDR3 spans 14 residues. The CDR3 nucleotides are TGCAGTGCTAGGACAGGGGGCTTGGCTCAGCCCCAGCATTTT. Amino acids: CSARTGGLAQPQHF.

The chain links TRBV11-2 to TRBJ2-7, with TRBD2 matching 11 bases. The CDR3 contains 18 residues. Germline V gives CDR1 SGHAT, CDR2 FQNNGV. Trimming removed 1 base from V and 2 bases from J; junction bases left unmatched: 10. The CDR3 region has the DNA TGTGCCAGCAGCTTAGTGGGACTAGCGGACAGTAGGGCCTACGAGCAGTACTTC. Amino acids: CASSLVGLADSRAYEQYF.

This clonotype was found a few times. The chain joins TRBV6-6 to TRBJ1-2; D perhaps matches TRBD1 (5 bases). Germline lookup yields CDR1 MNHNY and CDR2 SVGAGI (reference sequence). The CDR3 is 14 amino acids. The germline V and J ends were trimmed by 4 bases and 5 bases, with 14 bases remaining between them. The CDR3 DNA follows: TGTGCCAGCAGTTCCCGCGGGACGCCTTATGGCTACACCTTC. It is translated as CASSSRGTPYGYTF.

V and J are TRBV5-1 and TRBJ2-3; 13 nucleotides agree with TRBD2. The J segment lost 5 bases and the V segment lost 4 bases, leaving 4 bases of the junction unmatched. Germline V CDR1 and CDR2: SGHRS, YFSETQ. The CDR3 is made up of 15 amino acids. The CDR3 DNA follows: TGCGCCAGCAGCGCGGGACTAGCGGGATTAGATACGCAGTATTTT. This encodes CASSAGLAGLDTQYF.

The rearrangement links TRBV10-3 to TRBJ1-1, with D uncertain. V lost 4 bases and J lost 4, with 10 bases in between. CDR1 is ENHRY and CDR2 is SYGVKD in the germline V gene. The CDR3 totals 13 residues. CDR3 sequence: CAISVEWGTEAFF. CDR3 nucleotide sequence: TGTGCCATCAGTGTAGAGTGGGGCACTGAAGCTTTCTTT.

The gene calls are TRBV12-3 or TRBV12-4 and TRBJ2-3, with no clear D. This CDR3 region has 13 residues. V was cut by 5 bases and J by 5 bases, with 11 bases left in between. In DNA, the CDR3 is TGTGCCAGCAGTCTCAATGTAGGAGATACGCAGTATTTT. It translates to CASSLNVGDTQYF.

This clonotype was detected a few times. This rearrangement joins TRBV6-2 or TRBV6-3 to TRBJ2-1; D tentatively reads TRBD1 or TRBD2 (5 bases each). The CDR3 spans 15 residues. CDR1 and CDR2 from the germline V gene are MNHEY and SVGEGT. V was shortened by 6 bases and J by 9 bases, with 21 bases between the two germline ends. The DNA of the CDR3 is TGTGCCAGCAGACCGGGACGAGCGGAAAGGGGTGAGCAGTTCTTC. Its protein product is CASRPGRAERGEQFF.

Only a few counts were recorded for this clonotype. The V and J genes are TRBV5-4 and TRBJ2-7, with 8 bases identical to TRBD2. This CDR3 has 16 amino acids. Unmatched junction bases numbered 12, after V lost 7 bases and J lost 0 bases. The germline gives CDR1 SGHNT, CDR2 YYREEE (reference sequence). CDR3 loop: CASAASAGASSYEQYF. CDR3 DNA sequence: TGTGCCAGCGCTGCCTCAGCGGGAGCCAGCTCCTACGAGCAGTACTTC.

In this sample, this clonotype turned up once. CDR3 DNA sequence: TGCAGTGCTAGCACGCGGGAGGGCCATGGTGAGCAGTTCTTC. It yields the protein CSASTREGHGEQFF. The gene calls are TRBV20-1 and TRBJ2-1, with TRBD2 matching over 9 bases. In germline, CDR1 is DFQATT, CDR2 SNEGSKA (reference sequence). With 3 bases clipped from V and 9 bases from J, the junction kept 9 bases outside the gene matches. The CDR3 is 14 amino acids.

This clonotype was counted a few times. The CDR3 nucleotides read TGTGCCAGCCACGGGGGCGCTGCCTACAATGAGCAGTTCTTC. It is translated as CASHGGAAYNEQFF. The gene calls are TRBV12-3 or TRBV12-4 and TRBJ2-1; D could derive from TRBD1 or TRBD2 (6 bases each). Between the trimmed V and J ends, which lost 8 bases and 2 bases, there was a span of 13 bases. This CDR3 is built from 14 residues.

This chain uses TRBV7-9 with TRBJ2-7; 7 nucleotides line up with TRBD2. Germline CDR1 SEHNR, CDR2 FQNEAQ (reference sequence). This CDR3 contains 13 residues. With 1 base clipped from V and 7 bases from J, the junction kept 4 bases outside the gene matches. The CDR3 loop is CASSLVSSGEQYF. The CDR3 nucleotides read TGTGCCAGCAGCTTAGTGTCTAGCGGTGAGCAGTACTTC.

V usage is TRBV7-7 and J usage is TRBJ2-1; 8 bases match TRBD2. The CDR3 totals 14 residues. V was clipped by 6 bases and J by 5 bases; unmatched bases: 6. Germline V CDR1 and CDR2: SSHAT, FNYEAQ (reference sequence). CDR3 loop: CASSSSGVDNEQFF. CDR3 bases: TGTGCCAGCAGTAGTAGCGGGGTCGACAATGAGCAGTTCTTC.